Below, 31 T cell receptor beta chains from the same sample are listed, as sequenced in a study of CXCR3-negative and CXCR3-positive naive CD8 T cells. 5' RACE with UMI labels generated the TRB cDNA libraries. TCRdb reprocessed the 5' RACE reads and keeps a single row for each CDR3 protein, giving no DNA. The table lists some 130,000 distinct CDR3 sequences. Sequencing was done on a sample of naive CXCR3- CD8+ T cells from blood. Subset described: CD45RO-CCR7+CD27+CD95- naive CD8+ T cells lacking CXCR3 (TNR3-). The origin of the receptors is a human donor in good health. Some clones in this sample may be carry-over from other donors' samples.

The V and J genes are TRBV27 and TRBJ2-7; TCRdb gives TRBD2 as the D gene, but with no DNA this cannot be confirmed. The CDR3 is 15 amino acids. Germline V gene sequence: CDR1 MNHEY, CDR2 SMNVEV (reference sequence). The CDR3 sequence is CASSWDSTVSYEQYF.

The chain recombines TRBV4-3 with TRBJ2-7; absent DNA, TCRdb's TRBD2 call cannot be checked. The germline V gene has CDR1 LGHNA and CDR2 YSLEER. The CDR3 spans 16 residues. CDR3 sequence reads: CASSQVSGGPNYEQYF.

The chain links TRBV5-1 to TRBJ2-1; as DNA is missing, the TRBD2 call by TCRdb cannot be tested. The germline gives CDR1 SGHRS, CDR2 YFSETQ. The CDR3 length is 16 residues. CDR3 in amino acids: CASRLASGGAYNEQFF.

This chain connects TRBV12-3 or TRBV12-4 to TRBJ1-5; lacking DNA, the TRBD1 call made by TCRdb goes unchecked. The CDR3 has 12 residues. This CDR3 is CASSQGYQPQHF.

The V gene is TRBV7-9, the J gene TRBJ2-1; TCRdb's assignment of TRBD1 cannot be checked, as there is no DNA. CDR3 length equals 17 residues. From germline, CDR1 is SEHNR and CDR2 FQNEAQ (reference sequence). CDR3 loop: CASSLEVGTKGSHEQFF.

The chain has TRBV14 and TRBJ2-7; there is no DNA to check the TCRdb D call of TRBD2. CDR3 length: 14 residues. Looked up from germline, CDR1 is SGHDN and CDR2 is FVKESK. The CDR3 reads CASSRLAGDGEQYF.

The CDR3 loop reads CASSSPRDVPSTDTQYF. This chain joins TRBV7-9 and TRBJ2-3; TCRdb indicates TRBD1, and absent DNA this call remains unverified. The CDR3 is 17 amino acids. Germline values: CDR1 SEHNR, CDR2 FQNEAQ (reference sequence).

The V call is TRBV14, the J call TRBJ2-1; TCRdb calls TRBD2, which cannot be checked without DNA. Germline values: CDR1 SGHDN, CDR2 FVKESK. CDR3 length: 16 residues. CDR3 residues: CASSQLAGGFHNEQFF.

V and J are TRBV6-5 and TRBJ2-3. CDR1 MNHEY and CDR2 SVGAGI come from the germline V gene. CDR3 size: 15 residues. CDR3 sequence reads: CASSYAGMGTDTQYF.

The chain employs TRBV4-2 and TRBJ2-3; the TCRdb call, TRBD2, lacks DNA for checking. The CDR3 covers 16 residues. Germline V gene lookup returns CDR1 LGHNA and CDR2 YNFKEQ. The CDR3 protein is CASSQLAGLNGDTQYF.

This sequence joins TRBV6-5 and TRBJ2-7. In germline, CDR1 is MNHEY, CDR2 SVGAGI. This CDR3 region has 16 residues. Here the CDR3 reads CASSYSARNPSYEQYF.

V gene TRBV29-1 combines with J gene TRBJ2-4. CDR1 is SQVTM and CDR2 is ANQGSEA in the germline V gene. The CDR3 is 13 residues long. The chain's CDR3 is CSVATSEKNIQYF.

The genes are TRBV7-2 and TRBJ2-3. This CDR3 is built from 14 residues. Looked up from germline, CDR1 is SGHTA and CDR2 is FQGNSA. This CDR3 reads CASSLARYTDTQYF. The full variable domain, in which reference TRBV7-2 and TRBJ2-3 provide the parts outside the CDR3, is GAGVSQSPSNKVTEKGKDVELRCDPISGHTALYWYRQSLGQGLEFLIYFQGNSAPDKSGLPSDRFSAERTGGSVSTLTIQRTQQEDSAVYLCASSLARYTDTQYFGPGTRLTVL.

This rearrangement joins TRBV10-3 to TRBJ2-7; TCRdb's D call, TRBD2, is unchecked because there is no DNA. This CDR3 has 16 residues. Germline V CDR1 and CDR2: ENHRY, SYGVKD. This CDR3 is CAISESRLAGNYEQYF.

The CDR3 spells CASSTRTADTQYF. The chain couples TRBV19 to TRBJ2-3; TCRdb proposes TRBD2, but this gene call is untestable without DNA. Germline V gene sequence: CDR1 LNHDA, CDR2 SQIVND (reference sequence). The CDR3 has 13 amino acids. The complete variable domain, with remaining parts taken from reference TRBV19 and TRBJ2-3, reads DGGITQSPKYLFRKEGQNVTLSCEQNLNHDAMYWYRQDPGQGLRLIYYSQIVNDFQKGDIAEGYSVSREKKESFPLTVTSAQKNPTAFYLCASSTRTADTQYFGPGTRLTVL.

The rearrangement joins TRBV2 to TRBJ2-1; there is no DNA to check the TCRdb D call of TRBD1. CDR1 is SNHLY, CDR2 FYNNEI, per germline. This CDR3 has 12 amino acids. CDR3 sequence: CASSDQGHEQFF.

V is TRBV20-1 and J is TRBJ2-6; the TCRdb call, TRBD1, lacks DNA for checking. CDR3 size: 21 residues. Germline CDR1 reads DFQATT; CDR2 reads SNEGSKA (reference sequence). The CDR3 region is CSARDPGGTGPLFSGANVLTF.

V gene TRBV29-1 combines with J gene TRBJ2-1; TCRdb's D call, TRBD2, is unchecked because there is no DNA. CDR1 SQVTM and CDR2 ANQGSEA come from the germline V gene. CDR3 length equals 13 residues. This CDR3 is CSAGLAGTNEQFF.

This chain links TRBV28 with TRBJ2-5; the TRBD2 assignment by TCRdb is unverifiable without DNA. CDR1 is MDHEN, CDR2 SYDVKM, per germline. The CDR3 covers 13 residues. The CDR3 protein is CASGASNQETQYF. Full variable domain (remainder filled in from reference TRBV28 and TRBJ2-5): DVKVTQSSRYLVKRTGEKVFLECVQDMDHENMFWYRQDPGLGLRLIYFSYDVKMKEKGDIPEGYSVSREKKERFSLILESASTNQTSMYLCASGASNQETQYFGPGTRLLVL.

This CDR3 reads CARSFFGAGYEQYF. The chain combines TRBV28 with TRBJ2-7; TCRdb calls TRBD1, which cannot be checked without DNA. Germline CDR1 reads MDHEN; CDR2 reads SYDVKM. CDR3 size: 14 residues.

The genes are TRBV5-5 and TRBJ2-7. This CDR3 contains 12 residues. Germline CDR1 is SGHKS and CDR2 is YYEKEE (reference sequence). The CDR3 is CASSIDPYEQYF.

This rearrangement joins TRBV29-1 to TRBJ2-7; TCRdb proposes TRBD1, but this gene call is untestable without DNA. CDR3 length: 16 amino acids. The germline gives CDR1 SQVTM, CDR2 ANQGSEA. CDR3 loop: CSVVRRGRLKGYEQYF.

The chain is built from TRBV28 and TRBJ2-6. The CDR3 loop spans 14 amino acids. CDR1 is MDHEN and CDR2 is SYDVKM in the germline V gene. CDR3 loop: CASGYLSGANVLTF.

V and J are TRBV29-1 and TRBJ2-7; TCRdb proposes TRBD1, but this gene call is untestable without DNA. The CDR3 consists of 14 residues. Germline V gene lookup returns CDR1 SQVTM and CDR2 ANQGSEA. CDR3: CSVGDSSNSYEQYF.

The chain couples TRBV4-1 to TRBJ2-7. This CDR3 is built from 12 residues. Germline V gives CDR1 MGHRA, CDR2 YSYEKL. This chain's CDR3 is CASSQGPYEQYF.

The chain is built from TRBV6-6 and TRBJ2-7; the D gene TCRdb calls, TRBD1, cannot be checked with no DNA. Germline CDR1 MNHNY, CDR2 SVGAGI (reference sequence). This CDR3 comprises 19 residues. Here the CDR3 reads CASSYSNPGFQRDSHEQYF.

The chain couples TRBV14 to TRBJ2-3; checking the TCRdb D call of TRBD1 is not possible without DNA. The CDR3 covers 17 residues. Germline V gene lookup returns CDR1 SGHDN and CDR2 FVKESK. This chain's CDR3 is CASSQDPRVEGTDTQYF.

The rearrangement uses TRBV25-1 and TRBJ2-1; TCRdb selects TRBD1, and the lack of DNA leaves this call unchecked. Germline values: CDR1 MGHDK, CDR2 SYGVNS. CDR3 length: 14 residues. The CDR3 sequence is CASSESGQYNEQFF.

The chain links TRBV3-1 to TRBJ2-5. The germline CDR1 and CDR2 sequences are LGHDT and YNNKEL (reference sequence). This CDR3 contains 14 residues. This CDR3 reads CASSQDRMRETQYF.

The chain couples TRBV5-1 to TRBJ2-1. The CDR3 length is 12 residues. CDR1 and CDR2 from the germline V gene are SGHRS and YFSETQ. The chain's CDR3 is CASSFGDNEQFF.

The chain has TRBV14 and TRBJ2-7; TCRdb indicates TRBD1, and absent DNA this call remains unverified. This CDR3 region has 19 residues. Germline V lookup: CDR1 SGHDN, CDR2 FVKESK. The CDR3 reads CASSQWGFIRTGAGNEQYF.